Presented here are 25 T cell receptor beta chains from one specimen sequenced in a study of graft-versus-host responses after intestinal transplantation. Clones were sequenced by immunoSEQ multiplex PCR, and TCRdb holds only the in-frame ones, with some missing. This sample yields 150,000 or so clones, of which over 90% are seen a single time; around 0.19% belongs to the top ten. These receptors' antigens are unknown. Sample: unstimulated CD4+ T cells sorted from spleen or lymph node cells, taken before intestinal transplant. The source of these receptors is a human donor who received an intestinal transplant.

The V and J genes are TRBV10-3 and TRBJ2-1; 8 bases are shared with TRBD2. The junction had 7 bases not matched to a gene; V was cut back by 4 bases and J by 5 bases. Germline V gene data show CDR1 as ENHRY and CDR2 as SYGVKD. The CDR3 loop spans 15 amino acids. Written as DNA, the CDR3 is TGTGCCATCAGTGTTATAAGCGGGAGTAACAATGAGCAGTTCTTC. It is translated as CAISVISGSNNEQFF.

The CDR3 DNA is TGCGCCAGCAGCCCGGGGGGGTGGAACACCGGGGAGCTGTTTTTT. It codes for CASSPGGWNTGELFF. The gene calls are TRBV4-3 and TRBJ2-2; 8 nucleotides align to TRBD2. Trimming at V came to 4 bases and at J to 1 base, leaving 2 bases not matched to a gene. The CDR3 is 15 residues long. In germline, CDR1 is LGHNA, CDR2 YSLEER.

The rearrangement joins TRBV5-1 to TRBJ1-2; D is possibly TRBD1 (5 bases). The CDR3 is 13 amino acids. Trimming left V 1 base short and J 2 bases short, with 6 bases between. CDR1 and CDR2 from the germline V gene are SGHRS and YFSETQ. The CDR3 DNA reads TGCGCCAGCAGCTTGAACAGGAACTATGGCTACACCTTC. It translates to CASSLNRNYGYTF.

This rearrangement joins TRBV5-4 to TRBJ2-5; TRBD1 matches at 8 bases. The CDR3 totals 14 residues. V was pared by 2 bases and J by 1 base, with 1 base of the junction left unmatched. The germline V gene has CDR1 SGHNT and CDR2 YYREEE (reference sequence). This chain's CDR3 is CASSLQGGQETQYF. CDR3 nucleotides: TGTGCCAGCAGCTTACAGGGGGGCCAAGAGACCCAGTACTTC.

This chain links TRBV6-5 with TRBJ1-5; D perhaps matches TRBD1 (5 bases). Germline V gene sequence: CDR1 MNHEY, CDR2 SVGAGI. The V and J ends lost 2 bases and 3 bases respectively, with 11 bases between them. This CDR3 comprises 15 residues. The CDR3 DNA is TGTGCCAGCAGTTACCCCGGACAAGTCAATCAGCCCCAGCATTTT. The encoded protein is CASSYPGQVNQPQHF.

The chain is built from TRBV19 and TRBJ2-5, with D possibly TRBD1 on 6 matching bases. Per germline, CDR1 LNHDA and CDR2 SQIVND (reference sequence). The CDR3 has 14 amino acids. Trimming removed 3 bases at V and 1 base at J, with 9 bases between. The CDR3 here is CASSMRGSQETQYF. As DNA, the CDR3 is TGTGCCAGTAGTATGAGGGGGTCCCAAGAGACCCAGTACTTC.

Turning to this clone: Other nucleotide sequences from this sample produce the same CDR3. The chain carries TRBV6-5 and TRBJ2-3; D call uncertain. The V gene's germline CDR1 is MNHEY and CDR2 SVGAGI. V was pared by 0 bases and J by 1 base, with 5 bases between. The CDR3 totals 14 residues. For the CDR3, the DNA is TGTGCCAGCAGTTACTCGACGGGCACAGATACGCAGTATTTT. Translating it yields CASSYSTGTDTQYF.

J is TRBJ2-7 and V is TRBV10-3; D is perhaps TRBD2 (6 bases). The V and J ends lost 8 bases and 4 bases respectively, with 15 bases between them. The CDR3 is 13 residues long. The germline V gene has CDR1 ENHRY and CDR2 SYGVKD. The CDR3 here is CAIGGGGDYEQYF. CDR3 coding DNA: TGTGCCATCGGGGGTGGCGGGGATTACGAGCAGTACTTC.

The rearrangement links TRBV6-5 to TRBJ1-4; D gene ambiguous. The ends were cut back, 1 base at V and 8 bases at J, with 8 bases in the middle. Germline V gene data show CDR1 as MNHEY and CDR2 as SVGAGI. This CDR3 comprises 13 residues. The CDR3 reads CASSYLHGEKLFF. The CDR3 DNA sequence: TGTGCCAGCAGTTACTTACATGGGGAAAAACTGTTTTTT.

The V gene is TRBV10-3, the J gene TRBJ1-1, with D possibly being TRBD1 (6 bases). The CDR3 has 13 residues. Trimming left V 9 bases short and J 2 bases short, with 13 bases between. Germline assignment: CDR1 ENHRY and CDR2 SYGVKD. The CDR3 sequence: CAIAGAGNTEAFF. The CDR3 nucleotides read TGTGCCATAGCGGGGGCCGGCAACACTGAAGCTTTCTTT.

The gene calls are TRBV7-2 and TRBJ2-7; D not resolved. The CDR3 runs 12 residues. Germline V lookup: CDR1 SGHTA, CDR2 FQGNSA. V was pared by 4 bases and J by 0 bases, with 4 bases between. CDR3 in amino acids: CASSSASYEQYF. The CDR3 DNA reads as TGTGCCAGCAGCTCGGCCTCCTACGAGCAGTACTTC. The variable domain in full, with the rest retrieved from reference TRBV7-2 and TRBJ2-7, is GAGVSQSPSNKVTEKGKDVELRCDPISGHTALYWYRQSLGQGLEFLIYFQGNSAPDKSGLPSDRFSAERTGGSVSTLTIQRTQQEDSAVYLCASSSASYEQYFGPGTRLTVT.

In this sample, this clone turned up once. The gene calls are TRBV7-9 and TRBJ1-4, with TRBD1 matching over 10 bases. The CDR3 length is 16 residues. The junction had 6 bases not matched to a gene; V was cut back by 2 bases and J by 6 bases. The germline CDR1 and CDR2 sequences are SEHNR and FQNEAQ (reference sequence). CDR3 nucleotide sequence: TGTGCCAGCAGCTTAAGGGCGGGACAGGGGTATGAAAAACTGTTTTTT. This gives the protein CASSLRAGQGYEKLFF.

This chain connects TRBV7-9 to TRBJ2-3; 14 positions match TRBD2. The CDR3 length is 16 residues. CDR1 is SEHNR, CDR2 FQNEAQ, per germline (reference sequence). V was clipped by 3 bases and J by 4 bases; unmatched bases: 3. CDR3 in amino acids: CASSFRLAGGADTQYF. CDR3 in DNA: TGTGCCAGCAGCTTTAGACTAGCGGGAGGGGCAGATACGCAGTATTTT.

This sequence joins TRBV6-5 and TRBJ1-2; D unresolved. V gave up 0 bases and J gave up 4 bases, with 12 bases separating them. Germline CDR1 and CDR2: MNHEY and SVGAGI. This CDR3 has 15 amino acids. For the CDR3, the DNA is TGTGCCAGCAGTTACTCGGGCAGTTGGGGCTATGGCTACACCTTC. It yields the protein CASSYSGSWGYGYTF.

This clone was seen a single time. The rearrangement links TRBV7-2 to TRBJ2-5; 8 positions match TRBD2. This CDR3 region has 16 residues. Unmatched junction bases numbered 10, after V lost 5 bases and J lost 2 bases. Germline CDR1 is SGHTA and CDR2 is FQGNSA. This chain's CDR3 is CASSRVLKREQETQYF. The DNA of the CDR3 is TGTGCCAGCAGCAGGGTTCTCAAGCGGGAGCAAGAGACCCAGTACTTC.

This chain joins TRBV6-5 and TRBJ1-2; 8 bases agree with TRBD1. Germline assignment: CDR1 MNHEY and CDR2 SVGAGI. Trimming cost V 4 bases and J 6 bases; bases outside gene matches: 4. The CDR3 contains 13 residues. Written as DNA, the CDR3 is TGTGCCAGCAGTTGGACAGGGCGGGATGGCTACACCTTC. Translating it yields CASSWTGRDGYTF.

The J gene is TRBJ2-1, the V gene TRBV29-1; perhaps TRBD2 as D (5 bases). Germline V gene sequence: CDR1 SQVTM, CDR2 ANQGSEA. V was cut by 3 bases and J by 0 bases, with 15 bases left in between. The length of the CDR3 is 16 residues. The CDR3 DNA reads as TGCAGCGTTGACGGGGAGACGGGGAGCTCCTACAATGAGCAGTTCTTC. It codes for CSVDGETGSSYNEQFF.

The gene calls are TRBV9 and TRBJ2-1; the D gene is possibly TRBD2 (5 bases). The germline gives CDR1 SGDLS, CDR2 YYNGEE. Trimming stripped 6 bases from V and 1 base from J, with 14 bases between. The CDR3 sequence is 15 residues long. CDR3 coding DNA: TGTGCCAGCACCGACTTATCGGGGTCCTACAATGAGCAGTTCTTC. Translation gives CASTDLSGSYNEQFF.

The CDR3 reads CASSQVKDRGFGYTF. Here the CDR3 DNA reads TGCGCCAGCAGCCAAGTCAAGGACAGGGGGTTTGGCTACACCTTC. This sequence joins TRBV4-3 and TRBJ1-2, with TRBD1 matching over 10 bases. The CDR3 sequence is 15 residues long. CDR1 LGHNA and CDR2 YSLEER come from the germline V gene. The J segment lost 7 bases and the V segment lost 1 base, leaving 6 bases of the junction unmatched.

This chain uses TRBV6-1 with TRBJ2-1; TRBD2 might be the D (5 bases). Trimming removed 3 bases from V and 2 bases from J, with 14 bases in between. This CDR3 spans 16 amino acids. CDR1 and CDR2 (germline): MNHNS, SASEGT. DNA for the CDR3: TGTGCCAGCAGTGAGTCTTGGGCTAGCACCTACAATGAGCAGTTCTTC. It specifies CASSESWASTYNEQFF.

This clone was counted a few times. The chain carries TRBV28 and TRBJ2-5; TRBD2 matches at 9 bases. This CDR3 region has 15 residues. Unmatched junction bases numbered 6, after V lost 3 bases and J lost 4 bases. From germline, CDR1 is MDHEN and CDR2 SYDVKM. CDR3 DNA: TGTGCCAGCAGTTTGGTAAATAGCGGGAGAGAGACCCAGTACTTC. Translated: CASSLVNSGRETQYF.

The chain links TRBV9 to TRBJ1-1; TRBD1 aligns across 7 bases. V dropped 4 bases and J dropped 3; count of bases not matched to a gene: 3. The CDR3 covers 13 residues. Germline CDR1 reads SGDLS; CDR2 reads YYNGEE. CDR3 coding DNA: TGTGCCAGCAGCCCGACAGGGCACACTGAAGCTTTCTTT. Its protein product is CASSPTGHTEAFF.

DNA for the CDR3: TGTGCCTGGATACGAGACGGGGAAAAACTGTTTTTT. Its translation is CAWIRDGEKLFF. The gene calls are TRBV30 and TRBJ1-4; D is unresolved. V lost 4 bases and J 8 bases, leaving 11 bases between the germline ends. CDR1 and CDR2 from the germline V gene are GTSNPN and SVGIG (reference sequence). The CDR3 covers 12 residues.

This clone is a singleton in its sample. J is TRBJ1-3 and V is TRBV7-3; possible D gene TRBD1, 6 bases. V shed 4 bases and J shed 0 bases, with 13 bases lying between them. The CDR3 is 16 residues long. Germline V lookup: CDR1 SGHTA, CDR2 FQGTGA. The CDR3 DNA sequence: TGTGCCAGCAGCTACTTAGGGGACACCTCTGGAAACACCATATATTTT. Its translation is CASSYLGDTSGNTIYF.

V is TRBV6-6 and J is TRBJ2-7; D is ambiguous. This CDR3 has 13 residues. The germline V gene has CDR1 MNHNY and CDR2 SVGAGI (reference sequence). The V gene lost 2 bases and the J gene lost 2 bases, with 7 bases spanning the gap. CDR3 coding DNA: TGTGCCAGCAGTTACCAGCATCCCTACGAGCAGTACTTC. Translating it yields CASSYQHPYEQYF.